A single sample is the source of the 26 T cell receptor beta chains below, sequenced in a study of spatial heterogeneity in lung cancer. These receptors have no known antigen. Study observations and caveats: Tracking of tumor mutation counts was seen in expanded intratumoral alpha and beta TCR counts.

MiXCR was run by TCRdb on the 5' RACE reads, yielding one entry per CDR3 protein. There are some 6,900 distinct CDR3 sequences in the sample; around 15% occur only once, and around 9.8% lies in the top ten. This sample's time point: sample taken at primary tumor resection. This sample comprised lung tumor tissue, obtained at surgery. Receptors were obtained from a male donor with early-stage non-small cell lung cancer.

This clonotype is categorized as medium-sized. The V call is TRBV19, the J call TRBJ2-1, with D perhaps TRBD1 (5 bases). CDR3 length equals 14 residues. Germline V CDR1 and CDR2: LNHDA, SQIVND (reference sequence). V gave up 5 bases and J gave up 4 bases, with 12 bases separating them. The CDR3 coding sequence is TGTGCCAGTAGTGCTGACAGAATTTACAATGAGCAGTTCTTC. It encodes CASSADRIYNEQFF.

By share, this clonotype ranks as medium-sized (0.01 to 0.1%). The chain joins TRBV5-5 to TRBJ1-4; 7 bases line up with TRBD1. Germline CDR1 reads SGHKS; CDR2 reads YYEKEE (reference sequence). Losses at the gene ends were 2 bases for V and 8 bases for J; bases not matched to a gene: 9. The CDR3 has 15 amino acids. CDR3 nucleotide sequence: TGTGCCAGCAGCTTCCGGATTGACAGGGTGGAAAAACTGTTTTTT. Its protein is CASSFRIDRVEKLFF.

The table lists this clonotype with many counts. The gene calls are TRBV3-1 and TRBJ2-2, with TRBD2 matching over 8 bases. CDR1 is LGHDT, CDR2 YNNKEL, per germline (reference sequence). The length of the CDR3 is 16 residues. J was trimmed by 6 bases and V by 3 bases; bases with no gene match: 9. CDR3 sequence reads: CASSQPSGWISGELFF. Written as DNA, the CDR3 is TGTGCCAGCAGCCAGCCTAGCGGGTGGATCTCCGGGGAGCTGTTTTTT.

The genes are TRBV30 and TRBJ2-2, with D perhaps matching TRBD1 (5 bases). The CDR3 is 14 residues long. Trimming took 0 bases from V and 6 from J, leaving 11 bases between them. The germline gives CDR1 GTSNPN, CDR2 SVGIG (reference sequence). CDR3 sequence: CAWSVSGSAGELFF. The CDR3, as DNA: TGTGCCTGGAGTGTATCAGGGTCGGCCGGGGAGCTGTTTTTT.

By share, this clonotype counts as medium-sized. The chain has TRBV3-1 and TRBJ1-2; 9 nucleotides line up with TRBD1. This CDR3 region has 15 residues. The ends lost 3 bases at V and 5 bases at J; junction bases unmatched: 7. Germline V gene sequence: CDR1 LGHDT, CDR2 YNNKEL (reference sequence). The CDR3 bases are TGTGCCAGCAGCCAGAGTGGGGGACAGGGTTATGGCTACACCTTC. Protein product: CASSQSGGQGYGYTF.

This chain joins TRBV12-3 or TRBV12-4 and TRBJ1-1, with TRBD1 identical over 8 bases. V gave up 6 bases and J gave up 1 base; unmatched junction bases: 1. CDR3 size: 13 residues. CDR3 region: CASRGQGNTEAFF. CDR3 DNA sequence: TGTGCCAGCAGAGGACAGGGGAACACTGAAGCTTTCTTT.

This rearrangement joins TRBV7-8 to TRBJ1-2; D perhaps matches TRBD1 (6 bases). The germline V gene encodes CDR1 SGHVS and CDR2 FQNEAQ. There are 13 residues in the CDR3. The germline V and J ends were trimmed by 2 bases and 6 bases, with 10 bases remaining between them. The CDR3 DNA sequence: TGTGCCAGCAGCTTACGACGACAGGATGGCTACACCTTC. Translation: CASSLRRQDGYTF.

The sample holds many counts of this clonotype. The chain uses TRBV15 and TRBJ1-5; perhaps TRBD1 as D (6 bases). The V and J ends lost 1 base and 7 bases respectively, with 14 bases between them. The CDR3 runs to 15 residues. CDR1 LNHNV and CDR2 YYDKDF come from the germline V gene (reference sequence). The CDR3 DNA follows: TGTGCCACCAGCAGAGTCCGCGGGACAAAACAGCCCCAGCATTTT. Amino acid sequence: CATSRVRGTKQPQHF.

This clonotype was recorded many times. In DNA form, the CDR3 reads TGTGCCAGCAGACCTACCCCGGACAGGGATGGAAACACCATATATTTT. Translating it yields CASRPTPDRDGNTIYF. The chain carries TRBV9 and TRBJ1-3, with 8 bases fitting TRBD1. This CDR3 has 16 amino acids. Unmatched junction bases numbered 10, after V lost 5 bases and J lost 3 bases. CDR1 SGDLS and CDR2 YYNGEE come from the germline V gene.

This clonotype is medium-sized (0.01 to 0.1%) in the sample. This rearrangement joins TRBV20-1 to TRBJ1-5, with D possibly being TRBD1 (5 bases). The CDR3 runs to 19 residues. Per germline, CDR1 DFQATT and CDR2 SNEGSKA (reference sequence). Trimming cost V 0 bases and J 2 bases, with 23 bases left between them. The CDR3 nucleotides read TGCAGTGCTAGAGATGAGGTCGGGGTTAGGAGGGGTGGCAATCAGCCCCAGCATTTT. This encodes CSARDEVGVRRGGNQPQHF.

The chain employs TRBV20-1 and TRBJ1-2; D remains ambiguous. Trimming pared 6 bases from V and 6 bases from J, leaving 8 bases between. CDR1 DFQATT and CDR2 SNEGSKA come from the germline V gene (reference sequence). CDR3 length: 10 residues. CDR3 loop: CSATWNGYTF. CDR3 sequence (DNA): TGCAGTGCGACGTGGAATGGCTACACCTTC.

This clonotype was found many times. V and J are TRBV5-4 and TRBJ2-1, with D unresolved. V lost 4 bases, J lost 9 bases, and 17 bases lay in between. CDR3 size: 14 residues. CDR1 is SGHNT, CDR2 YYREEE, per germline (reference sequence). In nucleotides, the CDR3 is TGTGCCAGCAGCCCTAAAGGAAGCATTTCTGAGCAGTTCTTC. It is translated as CASSPKGSISEQFF. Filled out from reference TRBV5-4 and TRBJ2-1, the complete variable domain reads ETGVTQSPTHLIKTRGQQVTLRCSSQSGHNTVSWYQQALGQGPQFIFQYYREEENGRGNFPPRFSGLQFPNYSSELNVNALELDDSALYLCASSPKGSISEQFFGPGTRLTVL.

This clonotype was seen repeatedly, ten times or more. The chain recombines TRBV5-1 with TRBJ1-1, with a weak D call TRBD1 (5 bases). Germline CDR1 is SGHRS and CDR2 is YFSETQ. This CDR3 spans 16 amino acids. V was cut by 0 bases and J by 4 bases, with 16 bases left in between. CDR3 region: CASSLVEWQGGTEAFF. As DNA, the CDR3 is TGCGCCAGCAGCTTGGTTGAATGGCAGGGAGGCACTGAAGCTTTCTTT.

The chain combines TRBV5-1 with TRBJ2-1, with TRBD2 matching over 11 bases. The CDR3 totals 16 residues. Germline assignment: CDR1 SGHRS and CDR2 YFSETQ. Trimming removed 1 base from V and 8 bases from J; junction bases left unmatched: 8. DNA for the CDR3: TGCGCCAGCAGCTTGATAGTAGCGGGAGGGGTGGATGAGCAGTTCTTC. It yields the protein CASSLIVAGGVDEQFF.

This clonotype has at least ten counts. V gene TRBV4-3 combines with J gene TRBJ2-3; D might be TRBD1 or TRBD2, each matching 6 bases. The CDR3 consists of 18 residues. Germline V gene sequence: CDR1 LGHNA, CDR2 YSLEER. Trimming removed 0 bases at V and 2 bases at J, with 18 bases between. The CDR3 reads CASSQDEGGLGLTDTQYF. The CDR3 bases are TGCGCCAGCAGCCAAGATGAGGGGGGATTAGGGCTCACAGATACGCAGTATTTT.

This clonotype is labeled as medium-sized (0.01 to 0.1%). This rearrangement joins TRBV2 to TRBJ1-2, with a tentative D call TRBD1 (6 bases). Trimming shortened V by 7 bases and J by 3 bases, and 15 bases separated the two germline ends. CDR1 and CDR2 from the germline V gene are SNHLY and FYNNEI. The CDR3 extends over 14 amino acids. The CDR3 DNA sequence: TGTGCCAGCACGAGGGGGGAGATGGACTATGGCTACACCTTC. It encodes CASTRGEMDYGYTF.

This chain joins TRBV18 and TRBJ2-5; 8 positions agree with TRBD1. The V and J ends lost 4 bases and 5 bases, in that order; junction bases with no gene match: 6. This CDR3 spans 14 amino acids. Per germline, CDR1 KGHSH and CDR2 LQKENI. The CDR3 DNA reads TGTGCCAGCTCACTCGACAGGGGTCAGGAGACCCAGTACTTC. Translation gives CASSLDRGQETQYF.

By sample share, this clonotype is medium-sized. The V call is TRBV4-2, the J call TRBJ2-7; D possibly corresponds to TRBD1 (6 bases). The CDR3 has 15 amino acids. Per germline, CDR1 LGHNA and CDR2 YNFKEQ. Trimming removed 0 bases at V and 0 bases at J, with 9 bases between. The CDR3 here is CASSQDRDISYEQYF. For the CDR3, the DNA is TGTGCCAGCAGCCAAGATAGGGACATCTCCTACGAGCAGTACTTC.

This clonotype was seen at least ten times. The chain's CDR3 is CASSTLQGGMEKLFF. For the CDR3, the DNA is TGTGCCAGCAGTACCTTACAGGGGGGGATGGAAAAACTGTTTTTT. V gene TRBV28 combines with J gene TRBJ1-4, with 8 bases fitting TRBD1. The V gene's germline CDR1 is MDHEN and CDR2 SYDVKM. The CDR3 spans 15 residues. J gave up 8 bases and V 5 bases, and 10 bases lay outside the gene matches.

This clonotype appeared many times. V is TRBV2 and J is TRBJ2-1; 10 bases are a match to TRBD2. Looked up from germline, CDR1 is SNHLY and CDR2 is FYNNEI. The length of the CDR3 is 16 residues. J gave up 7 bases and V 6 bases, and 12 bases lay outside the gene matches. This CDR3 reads CASRAKREGPLNEQFF. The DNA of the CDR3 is TGTGCCAGCAGGGCAAAGCGGGAGGGGCCCTTAAATGAGCAGTTCTTC. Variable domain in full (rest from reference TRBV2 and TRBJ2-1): EPEVTQTPSHQVTQMGQEVILRCVPISNHLYFYWYRQILGQKVEFLVSFYNNEISEKSEIFDDQFSVERPDGSNFTLKIRSTKLEDSAMYFCASRAKREGPLNEQFFGPGTRLTVL.

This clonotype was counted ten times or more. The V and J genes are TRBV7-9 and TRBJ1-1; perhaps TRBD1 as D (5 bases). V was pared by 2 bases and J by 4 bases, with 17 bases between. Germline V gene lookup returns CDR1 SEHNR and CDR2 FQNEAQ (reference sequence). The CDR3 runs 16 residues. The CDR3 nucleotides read TGTGCCAGCAGCTTATTAGGGACTTCCGAGACCACTGAAGCTTTCTTT. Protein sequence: CASSLLGTSETTEAFF.

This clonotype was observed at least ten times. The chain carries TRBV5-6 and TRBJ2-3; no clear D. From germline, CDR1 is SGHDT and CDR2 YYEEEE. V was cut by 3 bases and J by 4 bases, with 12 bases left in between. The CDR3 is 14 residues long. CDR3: CASSSPGPADTQYF. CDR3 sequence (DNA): TGTGCCAGCAGCTCCCCTGGCCCGGCAGATACGCAGTATTTT.

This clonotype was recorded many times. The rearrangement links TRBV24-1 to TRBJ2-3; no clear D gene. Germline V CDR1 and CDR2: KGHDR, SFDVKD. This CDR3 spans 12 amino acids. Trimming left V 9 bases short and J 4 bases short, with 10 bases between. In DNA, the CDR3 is TGTGCCACCTCCAAGGGTCCAGATACGCAGTATTTT. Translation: CATSKGPDTQYF.

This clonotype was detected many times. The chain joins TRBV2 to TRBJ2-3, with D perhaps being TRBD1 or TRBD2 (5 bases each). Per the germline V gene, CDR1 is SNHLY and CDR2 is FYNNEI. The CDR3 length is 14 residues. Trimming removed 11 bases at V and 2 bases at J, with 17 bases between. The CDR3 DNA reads TGTGCCCCCGTCACGGGACGGTCCACAGATACGCAGTATTTT. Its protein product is CAPVTGRSTDTQYF.

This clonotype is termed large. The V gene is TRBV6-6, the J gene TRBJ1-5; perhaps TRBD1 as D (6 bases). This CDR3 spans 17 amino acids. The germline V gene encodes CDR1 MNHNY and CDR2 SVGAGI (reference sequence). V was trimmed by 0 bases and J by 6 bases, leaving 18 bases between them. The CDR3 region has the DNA TGTGCCAGCAGTTACTCGCTCGTCAGGGGAGTAACTCAGCCCCAGCATTTT. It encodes CASSYSLVRGVTQPQHF.

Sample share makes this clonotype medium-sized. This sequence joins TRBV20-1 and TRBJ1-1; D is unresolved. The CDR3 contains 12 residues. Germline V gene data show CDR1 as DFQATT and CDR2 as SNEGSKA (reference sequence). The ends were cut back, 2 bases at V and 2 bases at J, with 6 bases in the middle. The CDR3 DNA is TGCAGTGCTAGACCCGCAAACACTGAAGCTTTCTTT. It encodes CSARPANTEAFF.